One sample yielded the 19 T cell receptor beta chains listed below, sequenced in a study of beta chain features in type 1 diabetes. Of the isolated RNA, all was reverse transcribed, and so the sequenced material was expressed TCRB transcripts. Sequencing was performed with immunoSEQ multiplex PCR; in TCRdb, only in-frame clones are kept and a portion is missing. This table has under 90,000 clones, around 32% appearing once. Sequenced sample: stem cell memory CD4+ T cells from blood. The receptor source for this set is a woman aged 18-29 years in good health.

The V and J genes are TRBV2 and TRBJ1-2; TRBD1 matches at 7 bases. CDR1 and CDR2 (germline): SNHLY, FYNNEI. This CDR3 is 13 amino acids long. J lost 8 bases, V lost 6 bases, and 9 bases had no gene match. For the CDR3, the DNA is TGTGCCAGCAGCCGGGACAGTCAAACCGGCTACACCTTC. It specifies CASSRDSQTGYTF.

The chain joins TRBV29-1 to TRBJ2-1, with TRBD2 identical over 11 bases. The length of the CDR3 is 19 residues. The V and J ends lost 4 bases and 0 bases, in that order; junction bases with no gene match: 14. The V gene's germline CDR1 is SQVTM and CDR2 ANQGSEA. The CDR3 bases are TGCAGCGTTGGCCCCCTACTAGCGGGAGTGGATGGCTCCTACAATGAGCAGTTCTTC. It translates to CSVGPLLAGVDGSYNEQFF.

This clone was seen a few times. The genes are TRBV28 and TRBJ2-5; D may be TRBD1 (6 bases). The J call is doubtful: the DNA matches TRBJ2-7 better. Germline CDR1 MDHEN, CDR2 SYDVKM. The CDR3 consists of 13 residues. For the CDR3, the DNA is TGTGCCAGCGTTCGACAGGATCCCTACGAGCAGTACTTC. Amino acids: CASVRQDPYEQYF.

The rearrangement uses TRBV5-8 and TRBJ2-1, with 10 nucleotides matching TRBD2. From germline, CDR1 is SGHTS and CDR2 YDEGEE. The CDR3 has 16 amino acids. After removal of 0 bases from V and 3 bases from J, the junction contained 3 bases not matched to a gene. The CDR3 DNA reads as TGTGCCAGCAGCTTGGGGCGGACTAGCGGCTACAATGAGCAGTTCTTC. Protein product: CASSLGRTSGYNEQFF.

This clone occurred a few times. This chain links TRBV4-1 with TRBJ1-2; D remains ambiguous. Between the trimmed V and J ends, which lost 4 bases and 7 bases, there was a span of 10 bases. The germline V gene has CDR1 MGHRA and CDR2 YSYEKL. The CDR3 consists of 12 residues. The CDR3 DNA sequence: TGCGCCAGCAGCCTTCCAAACAGTGGCTACACCTTC. Translation gives CASSLPNSGYTF.

This clone was detected a few times. V gene TRBV5-1 combines with J gene TRBJ2-1, with 8 bases fitting TRBD1. There are 16 residues in the CDR3. Germline V gene sequence: CDR1 SGHRS, CDR2 YFSETQ. With 0 bases clipped from V and 2 bases from J, the junction kept 4 bases outside the gene matches. The CDR3 nucleotides are TGCGCCAGCAGCTTGGCCCCGGGACAGGCCTACAATGAGCAGTTCTTC. It yields the protein CASSLAPGQAYNEQFF. The full variable domain, in which reference TRBV5-1 and TRBJ2-1 provide the parts outside the CDR3, is KAGVTQTPRYLIKTRGQQVTLSCSPISGHRSVSWYQQTPGQGLQFLFEYFSETQRNKGNFPGRFSGRQFSNSRSEMNVSTLELGDSALYLCASSLAPGQAYNEQFFGPGTRLTVL.

The chain uses TRBV7-2 and TRBJ1-2, with 7 positions matching TRBD1. The CDR3 runs to 13 residues. Germline values: CDR1 SGHTA, CDR2 FQGNSA. Trimming took 4 bases from V and 2 from J; bases not matched to a gene: 1. The DNA of the CDR3 is TGTGCCAGCAGCTCGACAGGGAACTATGGCTACACCTTC. It yields the protein CASSSTGNYGYTF. Complete variable domain (other parts from reference TRBV7-2 and TRBJ1-2): GAGVSQSPSNKVTEKGKDVELRCDPISGHTALYWYRQSLGQGLEFLIYFQGNSAPDKSGLPSDRFSAERTGGSVSTLTIQRTQQEDSAVYLCASSSTGNYGYTFGSGTRLTVV.

J is TRBJ2-7 and V is TRBV7-2, with a tentative D call TRBD2 (6 bases). Trimming stripped 5 bases from V and 5 bases from J, with 13 bases between. This CDR3 is built from 13 residues. Germline CDR1 reads SGHTA; CDR2 reads FQGNSA. The CDR3 protein is CASSPQGGDEQYF. The CDR3 DNA reads as TGTGCCAGCAGCCCCCAGGGAGGAGACGAGCAGTACTTC.

The rearrangement links TRBV5-1 to TRBJ2-2; 7 bases fit TRBD1. Germline V gene lookup returns CDR1 SGHRS and CDR2 YFSETQ. The ends lost 0 bases at V and 3 bases at J; junction bases unmatched: 8. There are 17 residues in the CDR3. The CDR3 region is CASSLDSDRADTGELFF. The DNA for the CDR3 is TGCGCCAGCAGCTTGGACTCTGACAGGGCGGACACCGGGGAGCTGTTTTTT.

This clone was found a few times. The chain employs TRBV7-2 and TRBJ1-2, with D perhaps matching TRBD1 (6 bases). Germline-derived CDR1 and CDR2 are SGHTA and FQGNSA. Between the trimmed V and J ends, which lost 3 bases and 2 bases, there was a span of 7 bases. This CDR3 is 13 amino acids long. CDR3 in DNA: TGTGCCAGCAGCTTCGACAGGAACTATGGCTACACCTTC. Translating it yields CASSFDRNYGYTF.

V usage is TRBV6-5 and J usage is TRBJ2-1; 7 bases fit TRBD1. The CDR3 spans 15 residues. The germline CDR1 and CDR2 sequences are MNHEY and SVGAGI. The trim removed 2 bases at V and 6 bases at J, leaving 7 bases unmatched. CDR3 amino acids: CASSYRGGVSNEQFF. The CDR3 DNA reads as TGTGCCAGCAGTTACAGAGGGGGCGTATCCAATGAGCAGTTCTTC.

V and J are TRBV14 and TRBJ2-5, with TRBD1 identical over 7 bases. With V trimmed by 5 bases and J by 7 bases, 7 bases remained unmatched. Germline values: CDR1 SGHDN, CDR2 FVKESK. CDR3 length: 13 residues. CDR3 bases: TGTGCCAGCAGCGAAGGGGGCATCGGGACCCAGTACTTC. The encoded protein is CASSEGGIGTQYF. Supplemented by reference TRBV14 and TRBJ2-5, the full variable domain reads EAGVTQFPSHSVIEKGQTVTLRCDPISGHDNLYWYRRVMGKEIKFLLHFVKESKQDESGMPNNRFLAERTGGTYSTLKVQPAELEDSGVYFCASSEGGIGTQYFGPGTRLLVL.

This clone has only a few counts. The chain employs TRBV5-1 and TRBJ2-5; 9 positions agree with TRBD2. V gave up 1 base and J gave up 10 bases; unmatched junction bases: 11. This CDR3 region has 15 residues. Looked up from germline, CDR1 is SGHRS and CDR2 is YFSETQ. The CDR3 protein is CASSLRIAGAPGQYF. CDR3 nucleotide sequence: TGCGCCAGCAGCTTGCGGATAGCGGGGGCCCCGGGCCAGTACTTC.

This clone appeared a few times. The J gene is TRBJ2-7, the V gene TRBV11-2, with a tentative D call TRBD1 (6 bases). This CDR3 has 12 amino acids. Germline loops: CDR1 SGHAT, CDR2 FQNNGV. Between the trimmed V and J ends, which lost 4 bases and 3 bases, there was a span of 7 bases. DNA for the CDR3: TGTGCCAGCAGCTCACAGGGCTACGAGCAGTACTTC. Amino acid sequence: CASSSQGYEQYF. The full variable domain, in which reference TRBV11-2 and TRBJ2-7 provide the parts outside the CDR3, is EAGVAQSPRYKIIEKRQSVAFWCNPISGHATLYWYQQILGQGPKLLIQFQNNGVVDDSQLPKDRFSAERLKGVDSTLKIQPAKLEDSAVYLCASSSQGYEQYFGPGTRLTVT.

The genes are TRBV27 and TRBJ1-2, with D unresolved. V lost 3 bases, J lost 2 bases, and 7 bases lay in between. The CDR3 sequence is 13 residues long. The germline gives CDR1 MNHEY, CDR2 SMNVEV (reference sequence). The CDR3 DNA sequence: TGTGCCAGCAGTTTGTGGCAGAACTATGGCTACACCTTC. Translating gives CASSLWQNYGYTF.

The V call is TRBV25-1, the J call TRBJ2-5; D may be TRBD1 (6 bases). V was shortened by 0 bases and J by 4 bases, with 15 bases between the two germline ends. The length of the CDR3 is 16 residues. Germline V lookup: CDR1 MGHDK, CDR2 SYGVNS. DNA for the CDR3: TGTGCCAGCAGTGAATATTTGGCACAGGGAGTAGAGACCCAGTACTTC. The encoded protein is CASSEYLAQGVETQYF.

The V gene is TRBV5-1, the J gene TRBJ2-7; possibly TRBD1 for D (6 bases). Trimming removed 2 bases from V and 2 bases from J, with 8 bases in between. The CDR3 contains 13 residues. Germline V gene lookup returns CDR1 SGHRS and CDR2 YFSETQ. CDR3: CASSFGQTYEQYF. CDR3 in DNA: TGCGCCAGCAGCTTTGGACAGACCTACGAGCAGTACTTC.

The V gene is TRBV19, the J gene TRBJ1-1; TRBD1 is a possible D gene (6 bases). V was clipped by 5 bases and J by 3 bases, with 13 bases between them. The CDR3 length is 14 residues. Germline loops: CDR1 LNHDA, CDR2 SQIVND (reference sequence). The DNA for the CDR3 is TGTGCCAGTAGTTCGCGGGGGCTTTACACTGAAGCTTTCTTT. This gives the protein CASSSRGLYTEAFF. The entire variable domain, with the rest obtained from reference TRBV19 and TRBJ1-1, is as follows: DGGITQSPKYLFRKEGQNVTLSCEQNLNHDAMYWYRQDPGQGLRLIYYSQIVNDFQKGDIAEGYSVSREKKESFPLTVTSAQKNPTAFYLCASSSRGLYTEAFFGQGTRLTVV.

A few counts support this clone. The chain carries TRBV7-3 and TRBJ2-1, with D possibly TRBD1 on 5 matching bases. Germline V gene lookup returns CDR1 SGHTA and CDR2 FQGTGA. This CDR3 has 14 amino acids. V was clipped by 5 bases and J by 10 bases, with 18 bases between them. The CDR3 DNA is TGTGCCAGCAGCCAAGTAGGGGCAACGGCGGAGCAGTTCTTC. Translated: CASSQVGATAEQFF.